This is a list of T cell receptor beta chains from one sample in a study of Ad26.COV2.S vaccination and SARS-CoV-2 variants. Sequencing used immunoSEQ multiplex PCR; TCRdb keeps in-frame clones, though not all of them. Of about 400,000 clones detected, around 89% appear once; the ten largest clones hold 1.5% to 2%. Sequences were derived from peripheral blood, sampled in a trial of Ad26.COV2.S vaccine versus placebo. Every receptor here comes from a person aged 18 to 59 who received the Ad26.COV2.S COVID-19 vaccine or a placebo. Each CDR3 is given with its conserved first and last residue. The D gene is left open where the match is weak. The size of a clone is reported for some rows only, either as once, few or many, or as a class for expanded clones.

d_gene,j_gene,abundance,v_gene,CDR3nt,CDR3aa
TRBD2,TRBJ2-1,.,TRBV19,TGTGCCAGTAGTATAGGTACTAGCGGGGGTCCGGAGCAGTTCTTC,CASSIGTSGGPEQFF
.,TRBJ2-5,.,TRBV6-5,TGTGCCAGCAGTTACAAGGGCCGAGGAGAGACCCAGTACTTC,CASSYKGRGETQYF
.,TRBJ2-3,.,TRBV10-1,TGCGCCAGCAGTGTTAGCCCTACGGCCGCGCAGTATTTT,CASSVSPTAAQYF
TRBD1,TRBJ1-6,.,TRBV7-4,TGTGCCAGCAGCTTAACCCCCTCGACAGGGATTAATTCACCCCTCCACTTT,CASSLTPSTGINSPLHF
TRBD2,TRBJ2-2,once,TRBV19,TGTGCCAGTAGTATAGGGGCGGGAGGGCCGAACACCGGGGAGCTGTTTTTT,CASSIGAGGPNTGELFF
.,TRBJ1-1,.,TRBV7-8,TGTGCCAGCAGCGACCAATCCGGGTTGAACACTGAAGCTTTCTTT,CASSDQSGLNTEAFF
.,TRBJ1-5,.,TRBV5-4,TGTGCCAGCAGCTTGGGACACCCCCGCCCGCCCCAGCATTTT,CASSLGHPRPPQHF
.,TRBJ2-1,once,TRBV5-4,TGTGCCAGCAGCTTGGGCAATGAGCAGTTCTTC,CASSLGNEQFF
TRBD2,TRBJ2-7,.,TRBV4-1,TGCGCCAGCAGCCAAGATCTACTAGCGGCCAGCTACGAGCAGTACTTC,CASSQDLLAASYEQYF
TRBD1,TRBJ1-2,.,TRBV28,TGTGCCAGCAGTTTATCTGACAGGGGAGGCTATGGCTACACCTTC,CASSLSDRGGYGYTF
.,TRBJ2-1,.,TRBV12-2,TGTGCAAGGGAGAGACTAGCGGGAGGGTTGGTCCTGGGACAAAATGAGCAGTTCTTC,CARERLAGGLVLGQNEQFF
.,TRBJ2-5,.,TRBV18,TGTGCCAGCTCACGTTTAAGCGCTCAAGAGACCCAGTACTTC,CASSRLSAQETQYF
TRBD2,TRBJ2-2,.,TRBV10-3,TGTGCCACCAAGACTAGCGGGATGCCGGACACCGGGGAGCTGTTTTTT,CATKTSGMPDTGELFF
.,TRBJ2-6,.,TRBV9,TGTGCCAGCAGCGTAGGGGAGGGGACAGGGGCCAACGTCCTGACTTTC,CASSVGEGTGANVLTF
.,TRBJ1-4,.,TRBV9,TGTGCCAGCAGCGTAGGTCGGGGGCAGACTAATGAAAAACTGTTTTTT,CASSVGRGQTNEKLFF
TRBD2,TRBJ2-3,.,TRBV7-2,TGTGCCAGCAGCTTAGGACTAGCGGGAGCGGGAGATACGCAGTATTTT,CASSLGLAGAGDTQYF
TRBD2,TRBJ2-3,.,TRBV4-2,TGTGCCAGCAGCCAAGGGTTAATAGCGGGAGGAGATACGCAGTATTTT,CASSQGLIAGGDTQYF
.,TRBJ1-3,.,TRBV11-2,TGTGCCAGCAGCCCGACAGGCCATTCTGGAAACACCATATATTTT,CASSPTGHSGNTIYF
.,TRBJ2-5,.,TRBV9,TGTGCCAGCAGCACCACACCTACAGGGAGGGAGACCCAGTACTTC,CASSTTPTGRETQYF
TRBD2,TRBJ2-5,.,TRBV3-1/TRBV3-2,TGTGCCAGCAGCCAAGTCGGGAGCGGGACGGGGGAGACCCAGTACTTC,CASSQVGSGTGETQYF
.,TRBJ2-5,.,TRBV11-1,TGTGCCAGCAGCTTGAGGGGCCGGGGCCAAGAGACCCAGTACTTC,CASSLRGRGQETQYF
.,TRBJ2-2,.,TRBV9,TGTGCCAGCAGCGCACGTAGCAGGGGCGAAGCCGGGGAGCTGTTTTTT,CASSARSRGEAGELFF
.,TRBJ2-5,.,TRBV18,TGTGCCAGCTCACCGAGCGGGGGACAGGGAACCCAGTACTTC,CASSPSGGQGTQYF
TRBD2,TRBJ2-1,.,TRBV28,TGTGCCAGCAGTCACGCCCGCTCCACCGGACTAGACAATGAGCAGTTCTTC,CASSHARSTGLDNEQFF
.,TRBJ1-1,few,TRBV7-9,TGTGCCAGCAGCTTAGAGGTAGGGTACTCTGAAGCTTTCTTT,CASSLEVGYSEAFF
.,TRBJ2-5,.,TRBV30,TGTGCCTGGAGACGGGGGACAGCAGGGGAGACCCAGTACTTC,CAWRRGTAGETQYF
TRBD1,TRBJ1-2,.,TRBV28,TGTGCCAGCAGGGCCGGGACAGGGGTTGGCTACACCTTC,CASRAGTGVGYTF
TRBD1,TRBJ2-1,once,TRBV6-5,TGTGCCAGCACTATACAGGGGCTTTCCTACAATGAGCAGTTCTTC,CASTIQGLSYNEQFF
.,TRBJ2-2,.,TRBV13,TGTGCCAGCAGCTCCAGGGGAAACGGGGAGCTGTTTTTT,CASSSRGNGELFF
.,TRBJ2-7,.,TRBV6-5,TGTGCCAGCAGTTACTCTCCAGAGTCCTACGAGCAGTACTTC,CASSYSPESYEQYF
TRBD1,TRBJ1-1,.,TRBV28,TGTGCCAGCACTTCCGAGGCGGGACAGAACTTTCAAAGGGCTTTCTTT,CASTSEAGQNFQRAFF
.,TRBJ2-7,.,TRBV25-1,TGTGCCAGCAGTGGATCAGGGTACGAGCAGTACTTC,CASSGSGYEQYF
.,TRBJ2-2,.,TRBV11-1,TGTGCCAGCAGCCTTAACACCGGGGAGCTGTTTTTT,CASSLNTGELFF
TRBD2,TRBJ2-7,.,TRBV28,TGTGCCAGCTCACTAGCGGGAGCCTACGAGCAGTACTTC,CASSLAGAYEQYF
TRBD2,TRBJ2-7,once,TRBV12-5,TGTGCTAGTGGTGTAGGGACTAGCGGGAGCCACGAGCAGTACTTC,CASGVGTSGSHEQYF
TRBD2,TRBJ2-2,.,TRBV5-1,TGCGCCAGCAGCTTGGAAAGCGGGGTGAACACCGGGGAGCTGTTTTTT,CASSLESGVNTGELFF
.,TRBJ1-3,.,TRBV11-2,TGTGCCAGCAGCTCCGCCGGGGCGAAGGGAAACACCATATATTTT,CASSSAGAKGNTIYF
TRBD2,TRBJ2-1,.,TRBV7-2,TGTGCCAGCAGCTCACGTAGCGGGAGCTCCTACAATGAGCAGTTCTTC,CASSSRSGSSYNEQFF
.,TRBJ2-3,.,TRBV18,TGTGCCAGCTCACCAGGTTGGAGCGGGTCTAGCACAGATACGCAGTATTTT,CASSPGWSGSSTDTQYF
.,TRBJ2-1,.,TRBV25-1,TGTGCCAGCAGTGATGGGCGGGTTCCCTACAATGAGCAGTTCTTC,CASSDGRVPYNEQFF
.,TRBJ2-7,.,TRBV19,TGTGCCAGTAGCAGAGACTCCTACGAGCAGTACTTC,CASSRDSYEQYF
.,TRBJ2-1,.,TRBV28,TGTGCCAGCAGTTTGAGCCAGCCCAATGAGCAGTTCTTC,CASSLSQPNEQFF
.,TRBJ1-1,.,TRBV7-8,TGTGCCAGCAGCTGGCGGGGGGGGAACACTGAAGCTTTCTTT,CASSWRGGNTEAFF
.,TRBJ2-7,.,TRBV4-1,TGCGCCAGCAGCCAAGCTGGGGGGAGTGCCTACGAGCAGTACTTC,CASSQAGGSAYEQYF
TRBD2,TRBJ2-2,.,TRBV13,TGTGCCAGCAGCTTCGGGACTAGCGGGAGCTTCGGCACCGGGGAGCTGTTTTTT,CASSFGTSGSFGTGELFF
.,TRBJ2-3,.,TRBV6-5,TGTGCCAGCAGCCCATTAAGCACAGATACGCAGTATTTT,CASSPLSTDTQYF